This T cell receptor beta chain was captured by sequencing in a study of beta chain features in type 1 diabetes. At the level of the study: In age, gender and cell yields, patients were similar to healthy donors. All of the samples together had around 110,000,000 sorted cells examined. General study findings and limits: Shorter TCRB CDR3s, moderately but significantly so, were found in Type 1 diabetes patients in all four CD4+ subsets. Fewer insertions but more deletions were seen at VDJ junctions in type 1 diabetes patients. Cells with high TCR expression could be over-represented when cDNA is sequenced.

A word on this clone: Its antigen is unidentified.

TCRB transcripts that were expressed got sequenced, as all of the isolated RNA had been reverse transcribed. Generated by immunoSEQ multiplex PCR, the TCRdb table keeps only in-frame clones and is missing some. Counted here are about 740,000 clones, around 15% occurring once; the ten biggest clones make up approximately 0.022%. The receptor was derived from a man aged 18 to 30 with type 1 diabetes. The specimen sequenced was naive CD4+ T cells from blood.

The CDR3 sequence is CASGRGQAENNEQFF. The CDR3 bases are TGCGCCAGCGGAAGAGGACAGGCTGAGAACAATGAGCAGTTCTTC. The J gene is TRBJ2-1, the V gene TRBV5-1; 7 bases are shared with TRBD1. The germline CDR1 and CDR2 sequences are SGHRS and YFSETQ. Unmatched junction bases numbered 12, after V lost 7 bases and J lost 5 bases. The CDR3 length is 15 residues.